A selection of T cell receptor beta chains follows, all from one sample in a study of blood T cell repertoires in COVID-19. Assay: immunoSEQ multiplex PCR; the TCRdb copy retains only in-frame clones and omits some. The repertoire holds about 100,000 clones, approximately 88% seen once, with around 6.9% in the top ten. The sample comprised peripheral blood. These receptors came from an older woman with acute or convalescent COVID-19. CDR3s include the opening cysteine and the closing phenylalanine or tryptophan. D genes are given only for firm matches. Clone sizes are given selectively: once, few, many, or a class where the clone is expanded.

length | D | J | V | size | DNA | CDR3
16 | TRBD1 | TRBJ1-4 | TRBV2 | . | TGTGCCAGCAGTACGAGTACGACAGGGAGGTACGAAAAACTGTTTTTT | CASSTSTTGRYEKLFF
15 | TRBD1 | TRBJ1-2 | TRBV2 | . | TGTGCCAGCAGTGAGAGGGGACAGGCTTCGTGGGGCTACACCTTC | CASSERGQASWGYTF
13 | . | TRBJ1-5 | TRBV30 | . | TGTGCCTGGAGTGTACAGGGCCGAGGTCCCCAGCATTTT | CAWSVQGRGPQHF
14 | . | TRBJ1-2 | TRBV28 | once | TGTGCCAGCAGTTTCGCGGGGCCAAACTATGGCTACACCTTC | CASSFAGPNYGYTF
13 | . | TRBJ2-3 | TRBV24-1 | . | TGTGCCACCAGTGACCATAGCACAGATACGCAGTATTTT | CATSDHSTDTQYF
16 | TRBD2 | TRBJ2-7 | TRBV3-1/TRBV3-2 | once | TGTGCCAGCAGCCCCCCAGCGGGAGGGACGTCCTACGAGCAGTACTTC | CASSPPAGGTSYEQYF
15 | TRBD2 | TRBJ2-1 | TRBV7-8 | . | TGTGCCAGCTCCCTCCCAGCGGGATTTGACAATGAGCAGTTCTTC | CASSLPAGFDNEQFF
14 | . | TRBJ1-2 | TRBV9 | . | TGTGCCAGCAGCGTGGGGCCCGCAGGCTATGGCTACACCTTC | CASSVGPAGYGYTF
14 | TRBD2 | TRBJ2-7 | TRBV5-1 | . | TGCGCCAGCAGTATGGCGGGGGATCTAAACGAGCAGTACTTC | CASSMAGDLNEQYF
15 | TRBD1 | TRBJ1-4 | TRBV7-9 | . | TGTGCCAGCAGCTTGGCGGGACAGGTTAATGAAAAACTGTTTTTT | CASSLAGQVNEKLFF
12 | TRBD1 | TRBJ1-2 | TRBV19 | . | TGTGCCAGTATGGGACAGGGAAGGGGCTACACCTTC | CASMGQGRGYTF
15 | TRBD2 | TRBJ2-1 | TRBV18 | few | TGTGCCAGCTCACCGGCGGGGGGAGCCTACAATGAGCAGTTCTTC | CASSPAGGAYNEQFF
14 | . | TRBJ1-5 | TRBV19 | few | TGTGCCAGTAGTATCCAGGGGACGGGTCAGCCCCAGCATTTT | CASSIQGTGQPQHF
15 | TRBD2 | TRBJ2-2 | TRBV7-3 | . | TGTGCCAGCAGCTTAATCTCTAGCGGCACCGGGGAGCTGTTTTTT | CASSLISSGTGELFF
15 | TRBD2 | TRBJ2-5 | TRBV11-1 | . | TGTGCCAGCAGCCCGGGACTAGCGGGAGTAGAGACCCAGTACTTC | CASSPGLAGVETQYF
12 | . | TRBJ2-5 | TRBV11-2 | once | TGTGCCAGCAGCCCCCAGAGGGAGACCCAGTACTTC | CASSPQRETQYF
14 | . | TRBJ1-2 | TRBV28 | . | TGTGCCAGCAGTTTCACAGGGTGGGGCTATGGCTACACCTTC | CASSFTGWGYGYTF
15 | TRBD1 | TRBJ1-2 | TRBV6-5 | once | TGTGCCAGCAGTTTACAGGGGAGCAGCAACTATGGCTACACCTTC | CASSLQGSSNYGYTF
13 | . | TRBJ1-5 | TRBV2 | . | TGTGCCAGCAGTGATATAAGCAATCAGCCCCAGCATTTT | CASSDISNQPQHF
15 | . | TRBJ2-1 | TRBV6-5 | . | TGTGCCAGCAGTTACTCAAGGACACTGTACAATGAGCAGTTCTTC | CASSYSRTLYNEQFF
13 | . | TRBJ2-1 | TRBV5-1 | . | TGCGCCAGCAGCTTGGGAGGGAGCCCTGAGCAGTTCTTC | CASSLGGSPEQFF
13 | . | TRBJ2-1 | TRBV7-9 | . | TGTGCCAGCAGCCCTTCGGGGGGCAGGGAGCAGTTCTTC | CASSPSGGREQFF
14 | . | TRBJ1-1 | TRBV28 | . | TGTGCCAGCAGCGCCCCATCGCTAACCACTGAAGCTTTCTTT | CASSAPSLTTEAFF
15 | TRBD1 | TRBJ1-2 | TRBV5-4 | once | TGTGCCAGCAGCTTCCGGGACAGGGGGTCTTATGGCTACACCTTC | CASSFRDRGSYGYTF
15 | TRBD2 | TRBJ2-2 | TRBV3-1/TRBV3-2 | few | TGTGCCAGCAGCCATCTAGCGGTGAACACCGGGGAGCTGTTTTTT | CASSHLAVNTGELFF
16 | . | TRBJ1-1 | TRBV14 | . | TGTGCCAGCAGCCAAGCTGTGGGGCTCCCGAACACTGAAGCTTTCTTT | CASSQAVGLPNTEAFF
18 | . | TRBJ2-2 | TRBV12-5 | . | TGTGCTAGTGGTTTGGTACTATCTCCGCGGACGAACACCGGGGAGCTGTTTTTT | CASGLVLSPRTNTGELFF
18 | TRBD2 | TRBJ2-5 | TRBV28 | . | TGTGCCAGCAGTCCCTGGACTAGCGGGGGACTCGAACAAGAGACCCAGTACTTC | CASSPWTSGGLEQETQYF
13 | . | TRBJ1-1 | TRBV11-2 | once | TGTGCCAGCAGCCCAGGGGCGGGGGGCGAAGCTTTCTTT | CASSPGAGGEAFF
13 | . | TRBJ2-3 | TRBV28 | . | TGTGCCAGCAGTGGGGGGTTCGTTGGTACGCAGTATTTT | CASSGGFVGTQYF
14 | . | TRBJ2-7 | TRBV9 | . | TGTGCCAGCAGCGTTGGCCCGGGTTCCTACGAGCAGTACTTC | CASSVGPGSYEQYF
16 | TRBD2 | TRBJ2-2 | TRBV19 | . | TGTGCCAGTAGGATATCCGGGCGGGAGGGGACCGGGGAGCTGTTTTTT | CASRISGREGTGELFF
14 | . | TRBJ2-7 | TRBV5-1 | . | TGCGCCAGCAGCTGGGCCGGACAGTTCTACGAGCAGTACTTC | CASSWAGQFYEQYF
15 | TRBD2 | TRBJ2-1 | TRBV10-3 | . | TGTGCCATCAGCGGACTAGCGGGAGGAGGCAATGAGCAGTTCTTC | CAISGLAGGGNEQFF
14 | . | TRBJ1-1 | TRBV12-5 | . | TGTGCTAGTATTTCAACACAATGGAAGCGAGGAGCTTTCTTT | CASISTQWKRGAFF
13 | TRBD2 | TRBJ2-3 | TRBV11-3 | . | TGTGCCAGCAGCATAGCGGGCGGGGATACGCAGTATTTT | CASSIAGGDTQYF
15 | . | TRBJ2-1 | TRBV7-2 | . | TGTGCCAGCAGCTTAGGCGCTCGCTCCTACAATGAGCAGTTCTTC | CASSLGARSYNEQFF
12 | . | TRBJ1-6 | TRBV14 | once | TGTGCCAGCAGCCAAGGTGCCGTAGCCCTCCACTTT | CASSQGAVALHF
13 | . | TRBJ2-7 | TRBV7-9 | once | TGTGCCAGCAGCATGTACAGCTCCTACGAGCAGTACTTC | CASSMYSSYEQYF
14 | TRBD1 | TRBJ2-2 | TRBV29-1 | . | TGCAGCGTCGGGGACAGGGGAAACACCGGGGAGCTGTTTTTT | CSVGDRGNTGELFF
13 | . | TRBJ1-1 | TRBV24-1 | . | TGTGCCACCAGTGATTTTAAGAACACTGAAGCTTTCTTT | CATSDFKNTEAFF
15 | . | TRBJ1-1 | TRBV11-3 | . | TGTGCCAGCAGCTTAGGAGGACAGATGAACACTGAAGCTTTCTTT | CASSLGGQMNTEAFF
19 | TRBD1 | TRBJ1-1 | TRBV4-1 | . | TGCGCCAGCAGCCAAAGGTTCCGGGACAGCCTTTTAATGAACACTGAAGCTTTCTTT | CASSQRFRDSLLMNTEAFF
13 | . | TRBJ2-3 | TRBV4-2 | . | TGTGCCAGCAGCCACCCAGCGGGAGATACGCAGTATTTT | CASSHPAGDTQYF
15 | TRBD1 | TRBJ1-2 | TRBV6-5 | . | TGTGCCAGCAGTTACACCCGGGACAGTAACTATGGCTACACCTTC | CASSYTRDSNYGYTF
15 | TRBD1 | TRBJ1-5 | TRBV24-1 | . | TGTGCCACCAGTGGAGCCAGGGGGGATAATCAGCCCCAGCATTTT | CATSGARGDNQPQHF
16 | TRBD1 | TRBJ1-2 | TRBV7-9 | once | TGTGCCAGCAGCCAACACGCAGGGGGGCAGGGAGATGGCTACACCTTC | CASSQHAGGQGDGYTF
13 | . | TRBJ2-1 | TRBV2 | . | TGTGCCAGCATCCGACGGTCGTACAGTGAGCAGTTCTTC | CASIRRSYSEQFF
11 | TRBD2 | TRBJ2-3 | TRBV7-9 | . | TGTGCCAGCGGGGAGGGAGATACGCAGTATTTT | CASGEGDTQYF
19 | TRBD2 | TRBJ2-1 | TRBV19 | . | TGTGCCAGTAGTATGGGGCTTCTAGCGGGAGGGCCAAAGTACAATGAGCAGTTCTTC | CASSMGLLAGGPKYNEQFF
16 | . | TRBJ1-2 | TRBV29-1 | . | TGCAGCGTACTTAACCCGGGACTTCGGATTAACTATGGCTACACCTTC | CSVLNPGLRINYGYTF
15 | TRBD1 | TRBJ1-2 | TRBV7-9 | . | TGTGCCAGCAGCCTATATACCGGGACAGGGAGTGGCTACACCTTC | CASSLYTGTGSGYTF
15 | TRBD1 | TRBJ1-1 | TRBV19 | . | TGTGCCAGTGAGGACAGGGGTGTAATGAACACTGAAGCTTTCTTT | CASEDRGVMNTEAFF